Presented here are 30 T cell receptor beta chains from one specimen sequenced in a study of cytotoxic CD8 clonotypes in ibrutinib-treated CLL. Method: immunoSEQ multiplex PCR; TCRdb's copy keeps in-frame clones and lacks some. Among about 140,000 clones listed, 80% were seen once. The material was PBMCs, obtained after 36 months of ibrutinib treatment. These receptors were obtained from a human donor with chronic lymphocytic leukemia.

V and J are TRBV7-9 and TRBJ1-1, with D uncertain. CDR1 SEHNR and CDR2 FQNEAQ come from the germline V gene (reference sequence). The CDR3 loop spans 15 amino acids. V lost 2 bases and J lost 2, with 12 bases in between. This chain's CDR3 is CASSLRATLNTEAFF. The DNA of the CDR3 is TGTGCCAGCAGCTTAAGGGCCACCTTAAACACTGAAGCTTTCTTT.

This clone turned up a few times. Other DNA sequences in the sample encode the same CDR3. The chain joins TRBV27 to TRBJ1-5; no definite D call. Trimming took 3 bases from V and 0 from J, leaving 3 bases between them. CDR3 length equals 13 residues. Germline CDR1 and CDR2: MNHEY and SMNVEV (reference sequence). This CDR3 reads CASSFYSNQPQHF. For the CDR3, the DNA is TGTGCCAGCAGTTTCTATAGCAATCAGCCCCAGCATTTT.

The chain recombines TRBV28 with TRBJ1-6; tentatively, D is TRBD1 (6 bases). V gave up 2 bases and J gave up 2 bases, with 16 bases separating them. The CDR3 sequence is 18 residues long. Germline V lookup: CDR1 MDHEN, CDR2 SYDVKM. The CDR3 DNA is TGTGCCAGCAGTTTACCCAGCCGGGGGGCGACCTATAATTCACCCCTCCACTTT. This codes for CASSLPSRGATYNSPLHF.

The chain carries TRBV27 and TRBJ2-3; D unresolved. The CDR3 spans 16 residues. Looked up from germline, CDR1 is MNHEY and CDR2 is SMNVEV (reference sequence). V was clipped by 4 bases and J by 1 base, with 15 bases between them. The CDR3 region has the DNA TGTGCCAGCAGTTCCAACCCCTCTCGGCGCACAGATACGCAGTATTTT. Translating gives CASSSNPSRRTDTQYF.

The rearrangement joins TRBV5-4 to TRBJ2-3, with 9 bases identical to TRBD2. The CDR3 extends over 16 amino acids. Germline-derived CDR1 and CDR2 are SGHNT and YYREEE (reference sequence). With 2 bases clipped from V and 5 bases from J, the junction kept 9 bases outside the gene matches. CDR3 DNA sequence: TGTGCCAGCAGCTTTAGGCGGGAGGGCCGTGGAGATACGCAGTATTTT. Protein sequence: CASSFRREGRGDTQYF.

In DNA form, the CDR3 reads TGTGCCTGGAGTGTAGATATACGTAATCAGCCCCAGCATTTT. Its protein product is CAWSVDIRNQPQHF. The V call is TRBV30, the J call TRBJ1-5; D is unclear. V was pared by 0 bases and J by 4 bases, with 10 bases between. The CDR3 has 14 amino acids. The germline V gene has CDR1 GTSNPN and CDR2 SVGIG (reference sequence).

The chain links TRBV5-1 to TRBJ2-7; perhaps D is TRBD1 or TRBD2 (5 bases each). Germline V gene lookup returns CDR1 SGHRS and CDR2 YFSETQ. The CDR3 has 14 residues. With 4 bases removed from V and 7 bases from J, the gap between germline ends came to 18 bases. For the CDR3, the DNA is TGCGCCAGCAGCGGCAGGGCCAGCGGCGGAGAGCAGTACTTC. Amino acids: CASSGRASGGEQYF.

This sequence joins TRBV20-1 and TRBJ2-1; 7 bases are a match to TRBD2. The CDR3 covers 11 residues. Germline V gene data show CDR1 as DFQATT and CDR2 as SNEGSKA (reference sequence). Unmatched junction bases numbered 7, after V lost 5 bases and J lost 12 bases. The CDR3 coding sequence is TGCAGTGCTTACGACCCGGGGGGGCAGTTCTTC. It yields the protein CSAYDPGGQFF.

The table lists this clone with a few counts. The CDR3 sequence: CASSEYKGSYGYTF. The DNA of the CDR3 is TGTGCCAGCAGTGAATATAAAGGGAGCTATGGCTACACCTTC. The chain employs TRBV25-1 and TRBJ1-2; no definite D call. This CDR3 has 14 residues. The germline V gene encodes CDR1 MGHDK and CDR2 SYGVNS. With 0 bases removed from V and 4 bases from J, the gap between germline ends came to 9 bases.

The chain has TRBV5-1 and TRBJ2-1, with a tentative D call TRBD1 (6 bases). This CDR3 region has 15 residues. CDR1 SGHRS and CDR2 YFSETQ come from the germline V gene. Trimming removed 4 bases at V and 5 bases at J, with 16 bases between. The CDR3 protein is CASSLHDRRNNEQFF. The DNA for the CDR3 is TGCGCCAGCAGCCTACATGACAGGAGGAACAATGAGCAGTTCTTC.

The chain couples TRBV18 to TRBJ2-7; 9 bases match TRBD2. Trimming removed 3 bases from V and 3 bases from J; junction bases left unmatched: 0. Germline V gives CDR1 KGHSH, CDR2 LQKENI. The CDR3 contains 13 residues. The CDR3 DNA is TGTGCCAGCTCACCGACTAGCGGCTACGAGCAGTACTTC. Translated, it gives CASSPTSGYEQYF.

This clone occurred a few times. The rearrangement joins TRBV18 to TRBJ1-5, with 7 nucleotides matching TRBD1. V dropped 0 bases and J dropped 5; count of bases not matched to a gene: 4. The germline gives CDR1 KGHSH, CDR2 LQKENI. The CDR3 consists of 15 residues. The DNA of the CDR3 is TGTGCCAGCTCACCACCAGGGGGCGGTCATCAGCCCCAGCATTTT. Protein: CASSPPGGGHQPQHF. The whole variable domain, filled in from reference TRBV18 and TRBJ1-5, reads NAGVMQNPRHLVRRRGQEARLRCSPMKGHSHVYWYRQLPEEGLKFMVYLQKENIIDESGMPKERFSAEFPKEGPSILRIQQVVRGDSAAYFCASSPPGGGHQPQHFGDGTRLSIL.

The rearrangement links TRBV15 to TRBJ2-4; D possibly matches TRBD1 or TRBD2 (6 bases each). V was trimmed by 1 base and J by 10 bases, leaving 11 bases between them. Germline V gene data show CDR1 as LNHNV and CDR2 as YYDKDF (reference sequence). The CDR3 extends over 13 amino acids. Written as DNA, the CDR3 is TGTGCCACCAGCAGAGGCCCGGGGGCGATTCAGTACTTC. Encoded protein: CATSRGPGAIQYF.

CDR3 sequence (DNA): TGCGCCAGCAGCCGGGGACAGTCCCAAGAGACCCAGTACTTC. As protein: CASSRGQSQETQYF. V gene TRBV4-1 combines with J gene TRBJ2-5; 7 bases line up with TRBD1. CDR3 size: 14 residues. The J segment lost 1 base and the V segment lost 4 bases, leaving 3 bases of the junction unmatched. Looked up from germline, CDR1 is MGHRA and CDR2 is YSYEKL.

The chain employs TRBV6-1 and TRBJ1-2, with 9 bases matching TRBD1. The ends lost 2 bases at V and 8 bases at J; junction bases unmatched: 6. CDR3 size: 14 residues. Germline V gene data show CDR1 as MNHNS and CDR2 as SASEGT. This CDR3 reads CASSESGTGSGYTF. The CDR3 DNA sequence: TGTGCCAGCAGTGAAAGTGGGACAGGGTCGGGCTACACCTTC.

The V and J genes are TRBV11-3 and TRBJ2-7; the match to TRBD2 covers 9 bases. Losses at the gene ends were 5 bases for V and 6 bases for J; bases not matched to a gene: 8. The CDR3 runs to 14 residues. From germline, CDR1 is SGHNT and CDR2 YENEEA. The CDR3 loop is CASSPTRTSAEQYF. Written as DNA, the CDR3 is TGTGCCAGCAGCCCGACCCGGACTAGCGCCGAGCAGTACTTC.

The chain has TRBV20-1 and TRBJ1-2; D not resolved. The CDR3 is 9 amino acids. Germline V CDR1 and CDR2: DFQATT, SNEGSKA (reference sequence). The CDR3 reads CRLGAGYTF. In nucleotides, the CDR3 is TGCAGACTGGGAGCTGGCTACACCTTC.

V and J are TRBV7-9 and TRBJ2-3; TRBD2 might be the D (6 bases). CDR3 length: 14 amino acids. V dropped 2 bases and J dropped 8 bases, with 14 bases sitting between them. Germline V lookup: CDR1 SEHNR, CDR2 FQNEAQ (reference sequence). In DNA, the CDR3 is TGTGCCAGCAGCTTACCGTTAGGGAGGAGTACGCAGTATTTT. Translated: CASSLPLGRSTQYF.

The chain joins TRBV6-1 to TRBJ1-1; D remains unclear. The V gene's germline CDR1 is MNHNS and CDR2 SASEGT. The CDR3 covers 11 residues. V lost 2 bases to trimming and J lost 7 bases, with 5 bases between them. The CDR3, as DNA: TGTGCCAGCAGTGAACTGGGTGAAGCTTTCTTT. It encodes CASSELGEAFF.

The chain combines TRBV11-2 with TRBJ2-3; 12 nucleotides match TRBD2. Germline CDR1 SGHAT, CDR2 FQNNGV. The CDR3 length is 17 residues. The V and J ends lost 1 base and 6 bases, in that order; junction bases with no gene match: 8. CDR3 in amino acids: CASSLGLAGEPKDTQYF. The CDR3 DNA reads TGTGCCAGCAGCTTAGGACTAGCGGGGGAACCAAAGGATACGCAGTATTTT.

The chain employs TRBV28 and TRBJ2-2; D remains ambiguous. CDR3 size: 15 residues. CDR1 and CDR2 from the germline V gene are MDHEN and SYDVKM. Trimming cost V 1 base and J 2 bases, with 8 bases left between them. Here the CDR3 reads CASSLSNLNTGELFF. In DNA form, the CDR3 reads TGTGCCAGCAGTTTATCCAATCTCAACACCGGGGAGCTGTTTTTT.

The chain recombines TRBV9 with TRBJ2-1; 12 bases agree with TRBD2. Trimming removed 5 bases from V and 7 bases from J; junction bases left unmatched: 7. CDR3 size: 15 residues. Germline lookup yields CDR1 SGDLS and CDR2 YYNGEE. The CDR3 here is CASSELAGGRNEQFF. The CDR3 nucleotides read TGTGCCAGCAGTGAACTAGCGGGAGGTAGGAATGAGCAGTTCTTC. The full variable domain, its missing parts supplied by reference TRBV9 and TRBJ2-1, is DSGVTQTPKHLITATGQRVTLRCSPRSGDLSVYWYQQSLDQGLQFLIQYYNGEERAKGNILERFSAQQFPDLHSELNLSSLELGDSALYFCASSELAGGRNEQFFGPGTRLTVL.

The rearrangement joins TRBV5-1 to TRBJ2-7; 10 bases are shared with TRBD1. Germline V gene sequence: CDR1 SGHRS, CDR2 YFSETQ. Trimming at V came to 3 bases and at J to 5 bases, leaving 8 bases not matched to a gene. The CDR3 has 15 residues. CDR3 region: CASSWVGTGADEQYF. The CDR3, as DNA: TGCGCCAGCAGCTGGGTTGGGACAGGGGCTGACGAGCAGTACTTC.

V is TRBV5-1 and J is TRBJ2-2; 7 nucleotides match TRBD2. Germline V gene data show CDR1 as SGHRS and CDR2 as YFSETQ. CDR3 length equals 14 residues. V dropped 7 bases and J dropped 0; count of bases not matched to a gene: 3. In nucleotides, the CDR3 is TGCGCCAGCGGCGGGGGAACGAACACCGGGGAGCTGTTTTTT. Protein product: CASGGGTNTGELFF.

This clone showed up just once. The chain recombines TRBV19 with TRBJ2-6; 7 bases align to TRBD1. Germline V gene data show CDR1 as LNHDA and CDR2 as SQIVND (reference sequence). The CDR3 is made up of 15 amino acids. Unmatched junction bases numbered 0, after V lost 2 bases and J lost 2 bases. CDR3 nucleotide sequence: TGTGCCAGTAGTATACAGGGGGCTGGGGCCAACGTCCTGACTTTC. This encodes CASSIQGAGANVLTF.

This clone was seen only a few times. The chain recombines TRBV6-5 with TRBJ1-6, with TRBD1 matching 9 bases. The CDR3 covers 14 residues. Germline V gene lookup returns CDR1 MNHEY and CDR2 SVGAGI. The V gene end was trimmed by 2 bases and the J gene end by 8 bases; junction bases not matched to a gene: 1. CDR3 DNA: TGTGCCAGCAGTTACAGGACAGGGGATTCACCCCTCCACTTT. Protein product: CASSYRTGDSPLHF.

The CDR3 spells CASSLSGYTF. CDR3 nucleotides: TGTGCCAGCAGCTTAAGTGGCTACACCTTC. The gene calls are TRBV7-9 and TRBJ1-2; D gene uncertain. The germline V gene has CDR1 SEHNR and CDR2 FQNEAQ (reference sequence). The CDR3 sequence is 10 residues long. Between the trimmed V and J ends, which lost 2 bases and 7 bases, there was a span of 2 bases.

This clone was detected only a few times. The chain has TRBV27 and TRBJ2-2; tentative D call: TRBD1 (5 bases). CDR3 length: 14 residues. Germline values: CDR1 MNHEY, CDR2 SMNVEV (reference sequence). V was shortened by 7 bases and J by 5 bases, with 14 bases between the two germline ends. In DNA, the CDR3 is TGTGCCAGCAAGTGGCAGGGTCGGACCGGGGAGCTGTTTTTT. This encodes CASKWQGRTGELFF.

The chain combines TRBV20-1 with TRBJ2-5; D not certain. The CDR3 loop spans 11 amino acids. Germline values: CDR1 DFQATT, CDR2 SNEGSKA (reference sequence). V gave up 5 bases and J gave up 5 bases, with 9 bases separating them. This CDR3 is CSALWDETQYF. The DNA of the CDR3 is TGCAGTGCTTTGTGGGATGAGACCCAGTACTTC.

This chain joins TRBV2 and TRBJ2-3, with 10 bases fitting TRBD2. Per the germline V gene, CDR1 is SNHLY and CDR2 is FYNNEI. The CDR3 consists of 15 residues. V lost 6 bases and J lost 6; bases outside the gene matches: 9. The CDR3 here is CASRPPGTSADTQYF. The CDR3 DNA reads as TGTGCCAGCAGGCCCCCCGGGACTAGCGCCGATACGCAGTATTTT.